The 23 T cell receptor beta chains given below trace back to one sample, sequenced in a study of beta chain features in type 1 diabetes. cDNA synthesis used the whole RNA isolate, giving expressed TCRB sequences. TCRdb keeps only in-frame clones here, not all; method: immunoSEQ multiplex PCR. Of about 210,000 clones in the sample, roughly a tenth were seen once. Sequencing was done on a sample of central memory CD4+ T cells from blood. These receptors were taken from a man aged 18 to 29 in good health.

This rearrangement joins TRBV27 to TRBJ2-7, with 10 bases lining up with TRBD2. CDR1 and CDR2 from the germline V gene are MNHEY and SMNVEV (reference sequence). This CDR3 region has 13 residues. Unmatched junction bases numbered 2, after V lost 8 bases and J lost 1 base. DNA for the CDR3: TGTGCCAGCCGACTAGCGGGTTCCTACGAGCAGTACTTC. Its translation is CASRLAGSYEQYF.

This clone was counted at least ten times. This rearrangement joins TRBV7-9 to TRBJ2-1; D may be TRBD2 (6 bases). This CDR3 region has 15 residues. With 5 bases removed from V and 3 bases from J, the gap between germline ends came to 14 bases. Germline CDR1 and CDR2: SEHNR and FQNEAQ (reference sequence). This CDR3 is CASSLTSTFYNEQFF. For the CDR3, the DNA is TGTGCCAGCAGCCTCACTAGCACATTCTACAATGAGCAGTTCTTC.

This clone was detected ten times or more. Other nucleotide sequences in the sample specify the same CDR3. The rearrangement uses TRBV7-9 and TRBJ2-7; the D is unclear. Germline lookup yields CDR1 SEHNR and CDR2 FQNEAQ (reference sequence). CDR3 length: 11 amino acids. Trimming took off 4 bases at V and 5 bases at J, with 6 bases between the two ends. The CDR3 DNA reads TGTGCCAGCAGCTCGTCCAACGAGCAGTACTTC. Translating it yields CASSSSNEQYF.

This clone has at least ten counts. The same CDR3 also results from other DNA sequences found in this sample. V usage is TRBV6-6 and J usage is TRBJ2-7; no reliable D call. The germline V gene encodes CDR1 MNHNY and CDR2 SVGAGI (reference sequence). The CDR3 consists of 12 residues. V lost 3 bases to trimming and J lost 3 bases, with 6 bases between them. The CDR3 nucleotides read TGTGCCAGCAGTTATCCCAGCTACGAGCAGTACTTC. Encoded protein: CASSYPSYEQYF.

The chain employs TRBV7-9 and TRBJ2-7; either TRBD1 or TRBD2 may fit D (5 bases each). The ends were cut back, 1 base at V and 0 bases at J, with 10 bases in the middle. CDR1 SEHNR and CDR2 FQNEAQ come from the germline V gene (reference sequence). The CDR3 length is 15 residues. In DNA form, the CDR3 reads TGTGCCAGCAGCTTAGGAGGGACCGACTCCTACGAGCAGTACTTC. It specifies CASSLGGTDSYEQYF.

The sample holds a few counts of this clone. In DNA, the CDR3 is TGTGCCAGCAGTTCCAATATACTAGCGGGAGAGAAGGAGACCCAGTACTTC. Translated: CASSSNILAGEKETQYF. The chain uses TRBV2 and TRBJ2-5; TRBD2 matches 11 bases. Germline CDR1 is SNHLY and CDR2 is FYNNEI. V was pared by 5 bases and J by 5 bases, with 13 bases of the junction left unmatched. The CDR3 contains 17 residues.

The table lists this clone with a few counts. The chain joins TRBV29-1 to TRBJ1-1; TRBD1 aligns across 7 bases. The CDR3 consists of 15 residues. CDR1 and CDR2 from the germline V gene are SQVTM and ANQGSEA. The J segment lost 2 bases and the V segment lost 2 bases, leaving 8 bases of the junction unmatched. Here the CDR3 reads CSVEQAGTANTEAFF. The CDR3 DNA reads as TGCAGCGTTGAACAAGCCGGGACAGCAAACACTGAAGCTTTCTTT.

Points on this clone: A much larger clone lies one base from this, so it may be a read error. Other DNA sequences from this sample encode an identical CDR3 as well. V is TRBV30 and J is TRBJ2-4, with D possibly TRBD2 on 5 matching bases. The CDR3 is 17 amino acids. Germline lookup yields CDR1 GTSNPN and CDR2 SVGIG (reference sequence). V lost 8 bases, J lost 0 bases, and 23 bases lay in between. CDR3 loop: CAASRSGSYLAKNIQYF. Written as DNA, the CDR3 is TGTGCCGCGTCCCGCAGCGGTAGCTATCTAGCCAAAAACATTCAGTACTTC.

Of note for this clone: Within the sample, other DNA sequences also encode this same CDR3. The V call is TRBV5-1, the J call TRBJ2-1; D remains ambiguous. Per the germline V gene, CDR1 is SGHRS and CDR2 is YFSETQ. This CDR3 has 13 residues. V was pared by 0 bases and J by 2 bases, with 3 bases between. CDR3 amino acids: CASSLGTYNEQFF. Written as DNA, the CDR3 is TGCGCCAGCAGCTTGGGAACCTACAATGAGCAGTTCTTC. Complete variable domain (other parts from reference TRBV5-1 and TRBJ2-1): KAGVTQTPRYLIKTRGQQVTLSCSPISGHRSVSWYQQTPGQGLQFLFEYFSETQRNKGNFPGRFSGRQFSNSRSEMNVSTLELGDSALYLCASSLGTYNEQFFGPGTRLTVL.

The rearrangement joins TRBV4-3 to TRBJ2-3; TRBD1 might be the D (6 bases). V lost 0 bases and J lost 4, with 8 bases in between. Germline-derived CDR1 and CDR2 are LGHNA and YSLEER. The CDR3 extends over 14 amino acids. CDR3 nucleotide sequence: TGCGCCAGCAGCCAAGAGGGGGCCGCAGATACGCAGTATTTT. It codes for CASSQEGAADTQYF.

CDR3 nucleotides: TGCAGCGGCGCGAGGGACAGGGCCCTAAGTAATGAGCAGTTCTTC. Translating it yields CSGARDRALSNEQFF. This rearrangement joins TRBV29-1 to TRBJ2-1; TRBD1 aligns across 9 bases. Germline CDR1 reads SQVTM; CDR2 reads ANQGSEA. V lost 7 bases and J lost 7; bases outside the gene matches: 14. This CDR3 contains 15 residues.

In this sample, this clone turned up a few times. This chain links TRBV7-2 with TRBJ2-3, with D possibly matching TRBD1 (5 bases). V dropped 4 bases and J dropped 6 bases, with 14 bases sitting between them. CDR1 SGHTA and CDR2 FQGNSA come from the germline V gene. This CDR3 contains 14 residues. The CDR3 region has the DNA TGTGCCAGCAGCTCTCAAGTGGGGCAGGATACGCAGTATTTT. This sequence encodes CASSSQVGQDTQYF.

This clone was counted a few times. Different DNA sequences within this sample yield the same CDR3. The gene calls are TRBV27 and TRBJ2-1; D uncertain. Germline CDR1 MNHEY, CDR2 SMNVEV (reference sequence). V lost 6 bases and J lost 6, with 9 bases in between. The CDR3 sequence is 12 residues long. The CDR3 DNA reads as TGTGCCAGCAGCCTCAGTTCCAATGAGCAGTTCTTC. Protein sequence: CASSLSSNEQFF.

In its sample, this clone was seen many times. Here the CDR3 reads CASSPLGSGIQETQYF. CDR3 sequence (DNA): TGTGCCAGCAGCCCTCTCGGGAGCGGGATTCAAGAGACCCAGTACTTC. The V and J genes are TRBV5-4 and TRBJ2-5; TRBD2 agrees at 7 bases. CDR1 is SGHNT and CDR2 is YYREEE in the germline V gene (reference sequence). The CDR3 spans 16 residues. The junction had 11 bases not matched to a gene; V was cut back by 4 bases and J by 2 bases. The full variable domain, with the rest looked up from reference TRBV5-4 and TRBJ2-5, is ETGVTQSPTHLIKTRGQQVTLRCSSQSGHNTVSWYQQALGQGPQFIFQYYREEENGRGNFPPRFSGLQFPNYSSELNVNALELDDSALYLCASSPLGSGIQETQYFGPGTRLLVL.

This clone has more than one count but fewer than ten. The chain carries TRBV29-1 and TRBJ2-1, with D possibly being TRBD1 (5 bases). CDR3 length: 12 amino acids. The germline gives CDR1 SQVTM, CDR2 ANQGSEA. V was shortened by 5 bases and J by 10 bases, with 15 bases between the two germline ends. The DNA for the CDR3 is TGCAGCGTTAATATCGCCAGGGCGGAGCAGTTCTTC. It encodes CSVNIARAEQFF.

This clone was picked up a small number of times. The rearrangement links TRBV9 to TRBJ1-2, with unresolved D. This CDR3 comprises 15 residues. V was clipped by 2 bases and J by 0 bases, with 11 bases between them. CDR1 is SGDLS, CDR2 YYNGEE, per germline. In DNA, the CDR3 is TGTGCCAGCAGCGTTACAAGTCTTTCTAACTATGGCTACACCTTC. As protein: CASSVTSLSNYGYTF.

This clone has a count of ten or more. This chain links TRBV7-9 with TRBJ1-4; 12 positions match TRBD1. CDR1 is SEHNR, CDR2 FQNEAQ, per germline (reference sequence). The CDR3 length is 17 residues. After removal of 4 bases from V and 1 base from J, the junction contained 4 bases not matched to a gene. CDR3 DNA sequence: TGTGCCAGCAGCTCGGGGACAGGGGGCGGAACTAATGAAAAACTGTTTTTT. It codes for CASSSGTGGGTNEKLFF. The variable domain in full, completed from reference TRBV7-9 and TRBJ1-4, reads DTGVSQNPRHKITKRGQNVTFRCDPISEHNRLYWYRQTLGQGPEFLTYFQNEAQLEKSRLLSDRFSAERPKGSFSTLEIQRTEQGDSAMYLCASSSGTGGGTNEKLFFGSGTQLSVL.

This clone appeared a few times. The chain uses TRBV7-9 and TRBJ2-3; TRBD2 might be the D (5 bases). Germline values: CDR1 SEHNR, CDR2 FQNEAQ (reference sequence). The CDR3 totals 14 residues. With 5 bases removed from V and 2 bases from J, the gap between germline ends came to 11 bases. CDR3 sequence: CASSASGDTDTQYF. CDR3 DNA: TGTGCCAGCAGCGCCAGCGGAGACACAGATACGCAGTATTTT.

This clone has a handful of counts. This chain links TRBV7-2 with TRBJ2-2; TRBD2 agrees at 8 bases. The CDR3 length is 16 residues. CDR1 is SGHTA and CDR2 is FQGNSA in the germline V gene. The V segment lost 2 bases and the J segment 7 bases; nucleotides outside the gene matches: 9. The CDR3 reads CASSLLGAGGDGELFF. DNA for the CDR3: TGTGCCAGCAGCTTATTAGGGGCGGGAGGAGACGGGGAGCTGTTTTTT.

The table lists this clone with a few counts. The chain uses TRBV6-1 and TRBJ2-7; D may match TRBD1 or TRBD2 (5 bases each). Between the trimmed V and J ends, which lost 3 bases and 4 bases, there was a span of 13 bases. The CDR3 is 14 residues long. The germline gives CDR1 MNHNS, CDR2 SASEGT. CDR3 coding DNA: TGTGCCAGCAGTGAGGGACGTATGGTATACGAGCAGTACTTC. It encodes CASSEGRMVYEQYF.

The chain has TRBV7-6 and TRBJ2-2; the D is unclear. Germline CDR1 and CDR2: SGHVS and FNYEAQ. The CDR3 extends over 15 amino acids. V lost 3 bases, J lost 7 bases, and 15 bases lay in between. CDR3 in amino acids: CASSFGNAAGGELFF. The CDR3 nucleotides read TGTGCCAGCAGCTTTGGGAACGCCGCTGGCGGGGAGCTGTTTTTT.

The table lists this clone with a few counts. The V call is TRBV15, the J call TRBJ2-7, with 9 positions matching TRBD1. The CDR3 has 16 amino acids. Per the germline V gene, CDR1 is LNHNV and CDR2 is YYDKDF (reference sequence). Trimming at V came to 0 bases and at J to 6 bases, leaving 9 bases not matched to a gene. CDR3 in DNA: TGTGCCACCAGCAGAGATATTATGGGACAGGGCGGCGAGCAGTACTTC. It translates to CATSRDIMGQGGEQYF.

This clone has a handful of counts. The chain couples TRBV25-1 to TRBJ2-3; no definite D call. Germline V lookup: CDR1 MGHDK, CDR2 SYGVNS. This CDR3 region has 11 residues. Trimming stripped 6 bases from V and 4 bases from J, with 5 bases between. The CDR3 sequence is CASRSPDTQYF. The CDR3, as DNA: TGTGCCAGCAGGTCGCCAGATACGCAGTATTTT.